Listed below are T cell receptor beta chains from one sample, sequenced in a study of response to subunit inactivated influenza vaccine. One entry per CDR3 protein, called by TCRdb with MiXCR from the RT-PCR reads. The data show about 500,000 distinct CDR3 sequences, with more than 15% seen just once and about 3% held by the top ten. Sequencing used CD4+ T cells sorted from PBMCs, obtained about 23 months after vaccination. The source is a man aged 45 to 75 who received an inactivated influenza vaccine. Each CDR3 is given with its conserved first and last residue. A D gene is named only where the DNA matches it firmly. Rows give clone size only sometimes, using once, few, many, or a class for an expanded clone.

J gene: TRBJ2-1
clone size: few
D gene: TRBD2
V gene: TRBV6-1
CDR3 DNA: TGTGCCAGCTCTAGCGGGAGCAGGGGCAATGAGCAGTTCTTC
CDR3 protein: CASSSGSRGNEQFF

J gene: TRBJ1-2
clone size: few
D gene: NA
V gene: TRBV18
CDR3 DNA: TGTGCCAGCTCACCTAGAGACGGGGAGGGATATGGCTACACCTTC
CDR3 protein: CASSPRDGEGYGYTF

J gene: TRBJ1-1
clone size: NA
D gene: NA
V gene: TRBV6-4
CDR3 DNA: TGTGCCAGCAGTGACGGGGAGCGGAGAAACACTGAAGCTTTCTTT
CDR3 protein: CASSDGERRNTEAFF

J gene: TRBJ2-3
clone size: few
D gene: NA
V gene: TRBV12-3/TRBV12-4
CDR3 DNA: TGTGCCAGCAGTTGGTCGCTAAAAGGCACAGATACGCAGTATTTT
CDR3 protein: CASSWSLKGTDTQYF

J gene: TRBJ2-7
clone size: NA
D gene: NA
V gene: TRBV20-1
CDR3 DNA: TGCAGGGCTAGAGGCTGGGTAGAGGGTCAGCCTCTAGGGACCTACGAGCAGTACTTC
CDR3 protein: CRARGWVEGQPLGTYEQYF

J gene: TRBJ1-1
clone size: NA
D gene: NA
V gene: TRBV3-1
CDR3 DNA: TGTGCCAGCAGCCAAGAAACTATAACAGGAGGAGCTTTCTTT
CDR3 protein: CASSQETITGGAFF

J gene: TRBJ2-2
clone size: few
D gene: NA
V gene: TRBV30
CDR3 DNA: TGTGCCTGGAGTGTGGGCGGAACGAACACCGGGGAGCTGTTTTTT
CDR3 protein: CAWSVGGTNTGELFF

J gene: TRBJ2-3
clone size: few
D gene: TRBD2
V gene: TRBV12-3/TRBV12-4
CDR3 DNA: TGTGCCAGCAGACATAGCGGGGGCGGGGATACGCAGTATTTT
CDR3 protein: CASRHSGGGDTQYF

J gene: TRBJ2-3
clone size: few
D gene: NA
V gene: TRBV10-3
CDR3 DNA: TGTGCCATCAGGGAGGCCAGGGGTTCCACAGATACGCAGTATTTT
CDR3 protein: CAIREARGSTDTQYF

J gene: TRBJ1-5
clone size: few
D gene: NA
V gene: TRBV4-2
CDR3 DNA: TGTGCCAGCAGCCACATAATTCGGGGGAAAGGGCAGCCCCAGCATTTT
CDR3 protein: CASSHIIRGKGQPQHF

J gene: TRBJ2-2
clone size: many
D gene: TRBD2
V gene: TRBV5-1
CDR3 DNA: TGCGCCAGCAGCTTGGCGCGGGGGGCCGCCGGGGAGCTGTTTTTT
CDR3 protein: CASSLARGAAGELFF

J gene: TRBJ2-1
clone size: NA
D gene: NA
V gene: TRBV7-8
CDR3 DNA: TGTGCCAGCAGCTTAGCGCTCAGGGGTCAGTTCTTC
CDR3 protein: CASSLALRGQFF

J gene: TRBJ1-3
clone size: many
D gene: NA
V gene: TRBV6-1
CDR3 DNA: TGTGCCAGCGTGGAAGCGAGCTCTGGAAACACCATATATTTT
CDR3 protein: CASVEASSGNTIYF

J gene: TRBJ2-2
clone size: few
D gene: TRBD1
V gene: TRBV6-1
CDR3 DNA: TGTGCCAGCATACCGGGACAGGGGAGCACCGGGGAGCTGTTTTTT
CDR3 protein: CASIPGQGSTGELFF

J gene: TRBJ2-4
clone size: NA
D gene: NA
V gene: TRBV5-1
CDR3 DNA: TGCGCCAGCTCCGGCGCCAAAAACATTCAGTACTTC
CDR3 protein: CASSGAKNIQYF

J gene: TRBJ1-5
clone size: NA
D gene: TRBD1
V gene: TRBV20-1
CDR3 DNA: TGCAGTGCTATATGGGACAGGGCCCAGCCCCAGCATTTT
CDR3 protein: CSAIWDRAQPQHF

J gene: TRBJ2-3
clone size: few
D gene: TRBD1
V gene: TRBV7-2
CDR3 DNA: TGTGCCAGCAGACGGGACAGGGTCGTAGATACGCAGTATTTT
CDR3 protein: CASRRDRVVDTQYF

J gene: TRBJ2-7
clone size: NA
D gene: TRBD1
V gene: TRBV9
CDR3 DNA: TGTGCCAGCAGCGTTACAGGGGGAAGTATCGGAGAGCAGTACTTC
CDR3 protein: CASSVTGGSIGEQYF

J gene: TRBJ2-1
clone size: NA
D gene: TRBD2
V gene: TRBV18
CDR3 DNA: TGTGCCAGCTCACCATGGAGTAGCGGGCACAATGAGCAGTTCTTC
CDR3 protein: CASSPWSSGHNEQFF

J gene: TRBJ2-5
clone size: many
D gene: TRBD2
V gene: TRBV7-8
CDR3 DNA: TGTGCCAGCAGCTTAAGGGCGAGGACTAGCGGAGGGGAGACCCAGTACTTC
CDR3 protein: CASSLRARTSGGETQYF

J gene: TRBJ2-4
clone size: few
D gene: NA
V gene: TRBV28
CDR3 DNA: TGTGCCAGCACGGGGGTCGGAAACATTCAGTACTTC
CDR3 protein: CASTGVGNIQYF

J gene: TRBJ1-1
clone size: NA
D gene: TRBD1
V gene: TRBV6-2/TRBV6-3
CDR3 DNA: TGTGCCAGCAGTTACGGCCTTGGAGGGGGCGCTGAAGCTTTCTTT
CDR3 protein: CASSYGLGGGAEAFF

J gene: TRBJ2-3
clone size: NA
D gene: NA
V gene: TRBV6-2/TRBV6-3
CDR3 DNA: TGTGCCAGCAGTTACTCGGGAGAGGGAATCACAGATACGCAGTATTTT
CDR3 protein: CASSYSGEGITDTQYF

J gene: TRBJ2-6
clone size: many
D gene: NA
V gene: TRBV5-1
CDR3 DNA: TGCGCCAGCAGGAGCTCTGGGGCCAACGTCCTGACTTTC
CDR3 protein: CASRSSGANVLTF

J gene: TRBJ2-3
clone size: few
D gene: NA
V gene: TRBV28
CDR3 DNA: TGTGCCAGCAGGACCGGGACGTACCTCTCCACAGATACGCAGTATTTT
CDR3 protein: CASRTGTYLSTDTQYF

J gene: TRBJ1-5
clone size: few
D gene: NA
V gene: TRBV19
CDR3 DNA: TGTGCCAGTAGTATAGCCAGGATGGATCCCCTTAGCAATCAGCCCCAGCATTTT
CDR3 protein: CASSIARMDPLSNQPQHF

J gene: TRBJ1-2
clone size: NA
D gene: TRBD1
V gene: TRBV4-2
CDR3 DNA: TGTGCCAGCAGCCGAGAACAGGGGTCCGCTGCCTATGGCTACACCTTC
CDR3 protein: CASSREQGSAAYGYTF

J gene: TRBJ1-1
clone size: once
D gene: NA
V gene: TRBV6-2/TRBV6-3
CDR3 DNA: TGTGCCAGCAGTTACTCGATCAACACTGAAGCTTTCTTT
CDR3 protein: CASSYSINTEAFF

J gene: TRBJ2-7
clone size: few
D gene: TRBD1
V gene: TRBV5-1
CDR3 DNA: TGCGCCAGCAGCTTGGATCGCAGGGGGCGAGGAGAGCAGTACTTC
CDR3 protein: CASSLDRRGRGEQYF

J gene: TRBJ1-2
clone size: NA
D gene: NA
V gene: TRBV12-3/TRBV12-4
CDR3 DNA: TGTGCCAGCAGCAACAGGATCTATGGCTACACCTTC
CDR3 protein: CASSNRIYGYTF

J gene: TRBJ2-5
clone size: NA
D gene: NA
V gene: TRBV9
CDR3 DNA: TGTGCCAGCAGCGTAGATGGCTGGGGTGAGGAGACCCAGTACTTC
CDR3 protein: CASSVDGWGEETQYF

J gene: TRBJ1-2
clone size: few
D gene: TRBD1
V gene: TRBV7-9
CDR3 DNA: TGTGCCAGCAGCTCTAACTCTCCGGGACAGGAGCCCTATGGCTACACCTTC
CDR3 protein: CASSSNSPGQEPYGYTF

J gene: TRBJ2-2
clone size: NA
D gene: NA
V gene: TRBV20-1
CDR3 DNA: TGCAGTGCTAGTCGCTCACCCGGGGAGCTGTTTTTT
CDR3 protein: CSASRSPGELFF

J gene: TRBJ2-7
clone size: NA
D gene: NA
V gene: TRBV28
CDR3 DNA: TGTGCCAGCAGTTTATCGGGTCCAGGGGCGGTGAGCCAGCAGTACTTC
CDR3 protein: CASSLSGPGAVSQQYF

J gene: TRBJ1-1
clone size: few
D gene: NA
V gene: TRBV6-5
CDR3 DNA: TGTGCCAGCACCACCGATGGGGGGAAAGCTTTCTTT
CDR3 protein: CASTTDGGKAFF

J gene: TRBJ2-7
clone size: NA
D gene: TRBD1
V gene: TRBV27
CDR3 DNA: TGTGCCAGCAGTTTATCGCCGGGACAGGGGTACGAGCAGTACTTC
CDR3 protein: CASSLSPGQGYEQYF

J gene: TRBJ2-5
clone size: few
D gene: TRBD2
V gene: TRBV2
CDR3 DNA: TGTGCCAGCAGTGAATCTAGCGGGGGGACCCAGTACTTC
CDR3 protein: CASSESSGGTQYF

J gene: TRBJ1-2
clone size: many
D gene: NA
V gene: TRBV25-1
CDR3 DNA: TGTGCCAGCAGTGAAAATAGACTGGGGGGCTACACCTTC
CDR3 protein: CASSENRLGGYTF

J gene: TRBJ2-1
clone size: few
D gene: NA
V gene: TRBV24-1
CDR3 DNA: TGTGCCACCAGTGATCGCCGCCTGCTAAGCGGCAAGTACAATGAGCAGTTCTTC
CDR3 protein: CATSDRRLLSGKYNEQFF

J gene: TRBJ2-1
clone size: few
D gene: TRBD2
V gene: TRBV20-1
CDR3 DNA: TGCAGTGAGCGGACTAGCGGGGGGAATGAGCAGTTCTTC
CDR3 protein: CSERTSGGNEQFF

J gene: TRBJ2-5
clone size: few
D gene: TRBD1
V gene: TRBV28
CDR3 DNA: TGTGCCAGCAGATCGCGGGACAGGGTCCGGGAGACCCAGTACTTC
CDR3 protein: CASRSRDRVRETQYF

J gene: TRBJ1-2
clone size: NA
D gene: NA
V gene: TRBV29-1
CDR3 DNA: TGCAGCGTTGACGGGACGGCATATGGCTACACCTTC
CDR3 protein: CSVDGTAYGYTF

J gene: TRBJ2-2
clone size: NA
D gene: NA
V gene: TRBV5-1
CDR3 DNA: TGCGCCAGCAGCCGCGATGGGACGGAGAACACCGGGGAGCTGTTTTTT
CDR3 protein: CASSRDGTENTGELFF

J gene: TRBJ2-3
clone size: few
D gene: TRBD2
V gene: TRBV15
CDR3 DNA: TGTGCCACCAGCAGGGGGACTAGCGTATCGGCAGATACGCAGTATTTT
CDR3 protein: CATSRGTSVSADTQYF

J gene: TRBJ2-7
clone size: few
D gene: NA
V gene: TRBV20-1
CDR3 DNA: TGCAGTGCTAGAGATGTAAGGGTAGGGGCGAAGGGGCAGTACTTC
CDR3 protein: CSARDVRVGAKGQYF

J gene: TRBJ1-4
clone size: NA
D gene: NA
V gene: TRBV9
CDR3 DNA: TGTGCCAGCAGCGTAGGTGCAACTAATGAAAAACTGTTTTTT
CDR3 protein: CASSVGATNEKLFF